A selection of T cell receptor beta chains follows, all from one sample in a study of tumor-infiltrating lymphocytes in localized non-small cell lung cancer. Sequencing was performed with immunoSEQ multiplex PCR; in TCRdb, only in-frame clones are kept and a portion is missing. The sample lists 9,900 or so clones, around four fifths occurring once. The sample taken for sequencing was uninvolved lung tissue not adjacent to the tumor. These receptors all come from a human donor with non-small cell lung cancer. Each CDR3 is given with its conserved first and last residue. D genes are given only for firm matches. Clone size is not always given. Where it is, it says once, few, many or a class for expanded clones.

>TRBV7-8|NA|TRBD2|TRBJ2-1
CASSRLAGGYNEQFF
TGTGCCAGCAGCAGACTAGCGGGGGGTTACAATGAGCAGTTCTTC
>TRBV19|NA|NA|TRBJ2-7
CASSRDFLSYEQYF
TGTGCCAGTAGTAGGGACTTTCTCTCCTACGAGCAGTACTTC
>TRBV27|NA|TRBD2|TRBJ2-2
CASSLLAGGTGELFF
TGTGCCAGCAGCCTACTAGCGGGAGGCACCGGGGAGCTGTTTTTT
>TRBV19|NA|NA|TRBJ1-2
CASKFGQDYGYTF
TGTGCCAGTAAGTTTGGGCAGGACTATGGCTACACCTTC
>TRBV7-8|NA|NA|TRBJ2-7
CASSWGAQYEQYF
TGTGCCAGCAGCTGGGGAGCTCAGTACGAGCAGTACTTC
>TRBV11-2|NA|NA|TRBJ1-6
CASSLRGISPLHF
TGTGCCAGCAGCTTAAGGGGGATCTCACCCCTCCACTTT
>TRBV5-8|NA|NA|TRBJ2-7
CASTWGDSGYEQYF
TGTGCCAGCACCTGGGGGGACTCCGGCTACGAGCAGTACTTC
>TRBV7-9|NA|TRBD1|TRBJ2-2
CASSLWGQGKKAGELFF
TGTGCCAGCAGCTTATGGGGACAGGGGAAAAAAGCCGGGGAGCTGTTTTTT
>TRBV9|once|NA|TRBJ1-1
CASKGVEAEAFF
TGTGCCAGCAAGGGGGTTGAAGCTGAAGCTTTCTTT
>TRBV5-4|NA|NA|TRBJ2-7
CASSLGLGSSYEQYF
TGTGCCAGCAGCTTGGGTTTAGGGAGCTCCTACGAGCAGTACTTC
>TRBV5-1|NA|NA|TRBJ2-3
CASSLQGGGDTQYF
TGCGCCAGCAGCTTGCAGGGTGGAGGGGATACGCAGTATTTT
>TRBV28|NA|NA|TRBJ2-5
CASREQETQYF
TGTGCCAGCCGGGAGCAAGAGACCCAGTACTTC
>TRBV4-1|NA|TRBD2|TRBJ2-1
CASSQIAGGTYNEQFF
TGCGCCAGCAGCCAGATAGCGGGAGGAACCTACAATGAGCAGTTCTTC
>TRBV28|NA|NA|TRBJ1-5
CASSLRGGGQPQHF
TGTGCCAGCAGTTTGAGGGGAGGGGGGCAGCCCCAGCATTTT
>TRBV19|NA|TRBD2|TRBJ2-3
CASSMTSANTQYF
TGTGCCAGTAGTATGACTAGCGCTAATACGCAGTATTTT
>TRBV6-1|NA|NA|TRBJ2-1
CASSEARGAMGFF
TGTGCCAGCAGTGAAGCACGCGGGGCAATGGGTTTCTTC
>TRBV6-5|once|TRBD2|TRBJ2-7
CASRAGLGISYEQYF
TGTGCCAGCAGAGCGGGACTAGGCATCTCCTACGAGCAGTACTTC
>TRBV28|few|NA|TRBJ1-1
CASMVEAENTEAFF
TGTGCCAGCATGGTAGAGGCAGAGAACACTGAAGCTTTCTTT
>TRBV6-5|once|NA|TRBJ1-4
CASSRRWNEKLFF
TGTGCCAGCAGTCGCCGATGGAATGAAAAACTGTTTTTT
>TRBV7-2|NA|NA|TRBJ2-7
CASSRAMGRNEQYF
TGTGCCAGCAGCCGTGCCATGGGTAGGAACGAGCAGTACTTC
>TRBV6-1|NA|NA|TRBJ1-4
CASSELRGMGEKLFF
TGTGCCAGCAGTGAGCTCCGGGGTATGGGGGAAAAACTGTTTTTT
>TRBV19|NA|NA|TRBJ2-5
CASSPTSGLETQYF
TGTGCCAGTAGCCCGACTAGTGGTTTGGAGACCCAGTACTTC
>TRBV7-2|NA|TRBD1|TRBJ2-7
CASSTTGTGGYEQYF
TGTGCCAGCAGCACAACCGGGACAGGCGGATACGAGCAGTACTTC
>TRBV30|NA|NA|TRBJ2-4
CAWSVDRNIQYF
TGTGCCTGGAGTGTGGACAGAAACATTCAGTACTTC
>TRBV7-2|NA|TRBD1|TRBJ2-3
CASSPQGADTQYF
TGTGCCAGCAGCCCTCAGGGGGCAGATACGCAGTATTTT
>TRBV7-6|NA|NA|TRBJ1-4
CASSLGSGREKLFF
TGTGCCAGCAGCTTAGGATCAGGGCGGGAAAAACTGTTTTTT
>TRBV7-2|NA|NA|TRBJ2-7
CASSLFGGQVSSYEQYF
TGTGCCAGCAGCTTATTTGGGGGCCAGGTGAGCTCCTACGAGCAGTACTTC
>TRBV29-1|few|NA|TRBJ1-1
CSVAKAAEAFF
TGCAGCGTTGCGAAGGCAGCTGAAGCTTTCTTT
>TRBV27|NA|TRBD1|TRBJ1-2
CASKIPGQHGYTF
TGTGCCAGCAAGATACCGGGACAGCATGGCTACACCTTC
>TRBV10-3|NA|TRBD2|TRBJ2-2
CATGLADPVNTGELFF
TGTGCCACGGGACTAGCGGATCCTGTGAACACCGGGGAGCTGTTTTTT
>TRBV2|NA|NA|TRBJ1-4
CASRDNREKLFF
TGTGCCAGCCGGGACAATCGGGAAAAACTGTTTTTT
>TRBV28|NA|TRBD2|TRBJ2-3
CASSPVLAGGPGTQYF
TGTGCCAGCAGCCCGGTACTAGCGGGAGGGCCGGGTACGCAGTATTTT
>TRBV4-1|NA|NA|TRBJ1-1
CASSQVQANTEAFF
TGCGCCAGCAGCCAAGTTCAGGCGAACACTGAAGCTTTCTTT